A single TCR beta chain is shown here with its context. The CDR3 has 14 amino acids. Germline V gene sequence: CDR1 LNHDA, CDR2 SQIVND (reference sequence). After removal of 7 bases from V and 10 bases from J, the junction contained 10 bases not matched to a gene. This sample is drawn from a study of CD8 T cells in Susac syndrome. cDNA came from roughly 0.53 to 1 ug RNA primed by random hexamers. Using its own MiXCR run on the immunoSEQ multiplex PCR reads, TCRdb lists one record per CDR3 protein. Altogether 100,000 to 150,000 distinct CDR3 sequences are present, approximately 95% being singletons, with the ten largest covering roughly 0.29%.

The sequenced sample was CD8+ T cells from PBMCs. The origin of this receptor is a human donor with multiple sclerosis. The chain recombines TRBV19 with TRBJ1-6, with TRBD1 matching 7 bases. For the CDR3, the DNA is TGTGCCAGTAAAGGTTTCGACAGGGACTCACCCCTCCACTTT. This codes for CASKGFDRDSPLHF.